This TCR beta chain was identified in a study of blood T cell repertoires in COVID-19. Clones were sequenced by immunoSEQ multiplex PCR, and TCRdb holds only the in-frame ones, with some missing. The sample consists of a few hundred thousand clones, roughly 85% of them appearing once. Germline V CDR1 and CDR2: LNHDA, SQIVND (reference sequence). V dropped 3 bases and J dropped 9 bases, with 17 bases sitting between them. This CDR3 has 14 amino acids. The sample consisted of peripheral blood. The TCR originated in a young woman with acute or convalescent COVID-19. This sequence joins TRBV19 and TRBJ1-1; a weak D match, TRBD1 (5 bases). The CDR3 spells CASSISGDRKKAFF. The CDR3 nucleotides read TGTGCCAGTAGTATTAGCGGGGACCGTAAAAAAGCTTTCTTT.